A single sample is the source of the 3 T cell receptor beta chains below, sequenced in a study of cytomegalovirus exposure and HLA in healthy donors. Both 60 Vbeta primers and 13 Jbeta primers went into the PCR. The repertoire was sequenced with immunoSEQ multiplex PCR; TCRdb's copy has only in-frame clones and lacks some. This sample contains some 150,000 clones. The sample taken for sequencing was PBMCs. All receptors come from a woman aged 18-29 years in good health and CMV-seronegative.

The chain couples TRBV19 to TRBJ2-7; the D gene is possibly TRBD1 (6 bases). CDR1 LNHDA and CDR2 SQIVND come from the germline V gene (reference sequence). The CDR3 is made up of 16 amino acids. Trimming pared 6 bases from V and 3 bases from J, leaving 21 bases between. The CDR3 is CASSPRGVRTIYEQYF. The CDR3 DNA is TGTGCCAGTAGCCCCAGGGGTGTTAGGACCATCTACGAGCAGTACTTC. Using reference TRBV19 and TRBJ2-7 for the parts outside the CDR3, the full variable domain is DGGITQSPKYLFRKEGQNVTLSCEQNLNHDAMYWYRQDPGQGLRLIYYSQIVNDFQKGDIAEGYSVSREKKESFPLTVTSAQKNPTAFYLCASSPRGVRTIYEQYFGPGTRLTVT.

This chain uses TRBV5-1 with TRBJ2-3; 9 bases are a match to TRBD1. Germline assignment: CDR1 SGHRS and CDR2 YFSETQ. The trim removed 0 bases at V and 3 bases at J, leaving 2 bases unmatched. The CDR3 has 15 residues. The DNA for the CDR3 is TGCGCCAGCAGCTTGGAGGACAGGGGAACAGATACGCAGTATTTT. Translated, it gives CASSLEDRGTDTQYF.

The CDR3 nucleotides are TGTGCCAGCAGTTCGGTGAACACCGGGGAGCTGTTTTTT. As protein: CASSSVNTGELFF. V usage is TRBV25-1 and J usage is TRBJ2-2; no reliable D call. The CDR3 has 13 residues. The germline V and J ends were trimmed by 5 bases and 1 base, with 5 bases remaining between them. Germline V gives CDR1 MGHDK, CDR2 SYGVNS.